This TCR beta chain was found in a study of cytomegalovirus exposure and HLA in healthy donors. This clone is a singleton in its sample. This CDR3 region has 15 residues. The V gene's germline CDR1 is SEHNR and CDR2 FQNEAQ (reference sequence). V dropped 4 bases and J dropped 2; count of bases not matched to a gene: 6. The repertoire was sequenced with immunoSEQ multiplex PCR; TCRdb's copy has only in-frame clones and lacks some. The sample has 150,000 or so clones, 85% seen once. The sequence was collected from a man aged 30 to 39 in good health and CMV-seropositive. Sequencing input: PBMCs. The V call is TRBV7-9, the J call TRBJ1-1; 8 nucleotides align to TRBD1. The CDR3 coding sequence is TGTGCCAGCAGCTCCGGACAGGGCGGAAACACTGAAGCTTTCTTT. Protein sequence: CASSSGQGGNTEAFF. Full variable domain (remainder filled in from reference TRBV7-9 and TRBJ1-1): DTGVSQNPRHKITKRGQNVTFRCDPISEHNRLYWYRQTLGQGPEFLTYFQNEAQLEKSRLLSDRFSAERPKGSFSTLEIQRTEQGDSAMYLCASSSGQGGNTEAFFGQGTRLTVV.